The 26 T cell receptor beta chains below were found in one sample sequenced in a study of molecular identifiers for immune sequencing clone quantification. TCRdb used MiXCR to reprocess the PCR reads, holding one entry per CDR3 protein. This table holds around 40,000 distinct CDR3 sequences, 15% to 20% found once. Source material: naive CD8+ T cells from blood, with Jurkat cell RNA spiked in. Subset reported: FACS-sorted CD8+CD4-CCR7+CD45RA+ naive T cells. The receptors here all came from a human donor in good health. Some libraries in this study had Jurkat cell RNA spiked in.

This clonotype was recorded many times. The chain employs TRBV7-2 and TRBJ2-7, with D possibly being TRBD2 (6 bases). This CDR3 has 12 amino acids. Germline CDR1 is SGHTA and CDR2 is FQGNSA. V dropped 5 bases and J dropped 5 bases, with 10 bases sitting between them. The DNA for the CDR3 is TGTGCCAGCAGCCAGACTAGTAACGAGCAGTACTTC. This codes for CASSQTSNEQYF.

This clonotype turned up a few times. The gene calls are TRBV10-3 and TRBJ1-2; 9 bases agree with TRBD1. The CDR3 extends over 13 amino acids. CDR1 is ENHRY and CDR2 is SYGVKD in the germline V gene. Trimming removed 7 bases from V and 5 bases from J; junction bases left unmatched: 5. CDR3 coding DNA: TGTGCCATCACCGGACAGGGGAGTTATGGCTACACCTTC. It encodes CAITGQGSYGYTF.

This clonotype was seen at least ten times. The rearrangement joins TRBV7-9 to TRBJ1-4, with TRBD1 matching over 10 bases. The length of the CDR3 is 16 residues. Germline values: CDR1 SEHNR, CDR2 FQNEAQ (reference sequence). With V trimmed by 0 bases and J by 7 bases, 5 bases remained unmatched. The CDR3 DNA is TGTGCCAGCAGCTTAGCTCGGACAGGGGGGCTTGAAAAACTGTTTTTT. Its protein product is CASSLARTGGLEKLFF.

This clonotype was recorded many times. The chain uses TRBV13 and TRBJ2-3; tentatively, D is TRBD1 (6 bases). Germline V lookup: CDR1 PRHDT, CDR2 FYEKMQ (reference sequence). Trimming took 4 bases from V and 5 from J, leaving 13 bases between them. There are 14 residues in the CDR3. The CDR3 sequence is CASSSGESGDTQYF. The DNA of the CDR3 is TGTGCCAGCAGCTCAGGGGAGTCGGGAGATACGCAGTATTTT.

With respect to this clonotype: A single base separates this from a much larger clone, so it may be a read error. DNA for the CDR3: TGTGCCAGCAGCGCTGCGGGCTCGGGGACCCAGTACTTC. The encoded protein is CASSAAGSGTQYF. The rearrangement joins TRBV12-3 or TRBV12-4 to TRBJ2-5; tentative D call: TRBD2 (5 bases). Trimming removed 6 bases at V and 7 bases at J, with 15 bases between. This CDR3 has 13 amino acids.

There are many counts of this clonotype. The CDR3 loop is CASSPGTGHEAFF. CDR3 nucleotides: TGTGCCAGCAGTCCGGGGACAGGGCATGAAGCTTTCTTT. The chain joins TRBV27 to TRBJ1-1; 9 bases align to TRBD1. V lost 5 bases to trimming and J lost 7 bases; unmatched junction nucleotides: 5. CDR3 length equals 13 residues. Germline loops: CDR1 MNHEY, CDR2 SMNVEV (reference sequence).

In its sample, this clonotype was seen many times. This rearrangement joins TRBV10-3 to TRBJ2-5; D is undetermined. Germline V gene lookup returns CDR1 ENHRY and CDR2 SYGVKD. Trimming shortened V by 1 base and J by 1 base, and 7 bases separated the two germline ends. The length of the CDR3 is 14 residues. CDR3 in DNA: TGTGCCATCAGTGAGTACTCCCGCCAAGAGACCCAGTACTTC. It translates to CAISEYSRQETQYF.

This clonotype came up once. The junction shows a germline mismatch at one end, possibly a read error. The chain couples TRBV7-9 to TRBJ1-5; the D is unclear. Germline V gives CDR1 SEHNR, CDR2 FQNEAQ (reference sequence). This CDR3 contains 15 residues. The CDR3 DNA follows: TGTGCCAGCGGCCCTCTCCGGGCAGACAATCGGCCCCAGCATTTT. Its protein is CASGPLRADNRPQHF. Supplemented by reference TRBV7-9 and TRBJ1-5, the full variable domain reads DTGVSQNPRHKITKRGQNVTFRCDPISEHNRLYWYRQTLGQGPEFLTYFQNEAQLEKSRLLSDRFSAERPKGSFSTLEIQRTEQGDSAMYLCASGPLRADNRPQHFGDGTRLSIL.

In regard to this clonotype: This may come from a read error, since a much larger clone is one base off. The J gene is TRBJ2-2, the V gene TRBV5-4; D possibly corresponds to TRBD2 (5 bases). The germline CDR1 and CDR2 sequences are SGHNT and YYREEE (reference sequence). The CDR3 loop spans 15 amino acids. CDR3 amino acids: CGSSPGNPNTGELFF. The CDR3 DNA sequence: TGTGGCAGCAGCCCCGGGAACCCGAACACCGGGGAGCTGTTTTTT.

Regarding this clonotype: A much larger clone lies one base from this, so it may be a read error. Here the CDR3 omits its conserved ending phenylalanine or tryptophan, so a read error is the likely source. The chain has TRBV6-6 and TRBJ2-7; D is ambiguous. Trimming removed 0 bases at V and 5 bases at J, with 20 bases between. Germline CDR1 reads MNHNY; CDR2 reads SVGAGI (reference sequence). This CDR3 comprises 17 residues. The chain's CDR3 is CASSYSPRRGVGDEQYL. For the CDR3, the DNA is TGTGCCAGCAGTTACTCCCCGCGCCGAGGAGTCGGTGACGAGCAGTACCTC.

At least ten counts were recorded for this clonotype. The V gene is TRBV7-8, the J gene TRBJ1-1; D not certain. The V end was cut by 4 bases, the J end by 11 bases, with 20 bases between. Germline V CDR1 and CDR2: SGHVS, FQNEAQ. The CDR3 consists of 14 residues. CDR3 amino acids: CASSSRPGFGEAFF. The CDR3 nucleotides are TGTGCCAGCAGCTCGAGGCCCGGGTTCGGTGAGGCTTTCTTT.

This clonotype was seen repeatedly, ten times or more. The rearrangement links TRBV9 to TRBJ2-1; D is unresolved. This CDR3 comprises 15 residues. Trimming took 3 bases from V and 0 from J, leaving 10 bases between them. CDR1 and CDR2 from the germline V gene are SGDLS and YYNGEE. The CDR3 bases are TGTGCCAGCAGCGCACTTCGGAGCTCCTACAATGAGCAGTTCTTC. Its protein is CASSALRSSYNEQFF.

The gene calls are TRBV12-3 or TRBV12-4 and TRBJ1-2; D may be TRBD1 (5 bases). Trimming stripped 5 bases from V and 4 bases from J, with 11 bases between. The CDR3 has 13 residues. The DNA of the CDR3 is TGTGCCAGCAGTCACGGGACCCTCTATGGCTACACCTTC. Amino acid sequence: CASSHGTLYGYTF.

This clonotype was observed at least ten times. This sequence joins TRBV29-1 and TRBJ1-1; D may be TRBD1 (6 bases). Germline CDR1 SQVTM, CDR2 ANQGSEA. CDR3 length: 14 residues. Trimming took 3 bases from V and 0 from J, leaving 11 bases between them. CDR3 amino acids: CSVDSGVMNTEAFF. DNA for the CDR3: TGCAGCGTTGACTCAGGGGTCATGAACACTGAAGCTTTCTTT.

This clonotype was seen ten or more times. The chain links TRBV19 to TRBJ1-1; 7 bases are shared with TRBD1. Germline V gene lookup returns CDR1 LNHDA and CDR2 SQIVND (reference sequence). CDR3 length equals 14 residues. V lost 5 bases to trimming and J lost 5 bases; unmatched junction nucleotides: 8. This chain's CDR3 is CASSPLTGWTEAFF. DNA of the CDR3: TGTGCCAGTAGTCCCTTGACAGGGTGGACTGAAGCTTTCTTT.

In regard to this clonotype: Being one base from a much bigger clone, this may be a read error. The chain carries TRBV5-1 and TRBJ2-1; D is ambiguous. This CDR3 has 12 amino acids. Germline CDR1 and CDR2: SGHRS and YFSETQ. The V end was cut by 3 bases, the J end by 10 bases, with 11 bases between. Here the CDR3 reads CASSYLGSEQFF. DNA of the CDR3: TGCGCCAGCAGCTATCTTGGCTCCGAGCAGTTCTTC.

This clonotype was counted at least ten times. The chain has TRBV7-6 and TRBJ2-1; the D is unclear. This CDR3 contains 14 residues. V was trimmed by 1 base and J by 0 bases, leaving 4 bases between them. Germline CDR1 is SGHVS and CDR2 is FNYEAQ. Written as DNA, the CDR3 is TGTGCCAGCAGCTTAGAGGTCTCCTACAATGAGCAGTTCTTC. This encodes CASSLEVSYNEQFF.

This clonotype has a count of ten or more. This chain connects TRBV4-3 to TRBJ1-1; D is ambiguous. The CDR3 runs 13 residues. Germline loops: CDR1 LGHNA, CDR2 YSLEER. V was pared by 6 bases and J by 6 bases, with 14 bases between. CDR3 sequence reads: CASRTSNRAEAFF. The CDR3, as DNA: TGCGCCAGCAGGACTTCTAACCGCGCTGAAGCTTTCTTT.

This clonotype was picked up many times. The chain employs TRBV4-3 and TRBJ2-5; D unclear. Germline loops: CDR1 LGHNA, CDR2 YSLEER. Between the trimmed V and J ends, which lost 0 bases and 0 bases, there was a span of 5 bases. The CDR3 spans 14 residues. The CDR3 loop is CASSQERHQETQYF. Written as DNA, the CDR3 is TGCGCCAGCAGCCAAGAGAGGCACCAAGAGACCCAGTACTTC.

As DNA, the CDR3 is TGTGCCAGCAGCCAAGATATCCTAGCGGGAGCGTACGAGCAGTACTTC. Amino acid sequence: CASSQDILAGAYEQYF. The V gene is TRBV3-1, the J gene TRBJ2-7; 10 bases match TRBD2. The V gene's germline CDR1 is LGHDT and CDR2 YNNKEL (reference sequence). After removal of 0 bases from V and 4 bases from J, the junction contained 6 bases not matched to a gene. CDR3 length: 16 amino acids.

This clonotype was seen at least ten times. The chain employs TRBV7-9 and TRBJ2-2; D is uncertain. CDR3 length equals 16 residues. V dropped 3 bases and J dropped 6 bases, with 17 bases sitting between them. Per the germline V gene, CDR1 is SEHNR and CDR2 is FQNEAQ (reference sequence). As DNA, the CDR3 is TGTGCCAGCAGCTTGGGCGCAGGCCTGGCGCCCGGGGAGCTGTTTTTT. Residues: CASSLGAGLAPGELFF.

This clonotype occurred many times. The gene calls are TRBV4-1 and TRBJ2-1; 9 bases agree with TRBD2. Germline V gene data show CDR1 as MGHRA and CDR2 as YSYEKL. Trimming cost V 4 bases and J 5 bases; bases outside gene matches: 6. The CDR3 contains 15 residues. In nucleotides, the CDR3 is TGCGCCAGCAGCCGGGGACTAGCCCGGAACAATGAGCAGTTCTTC. Translating it yields CASSRGLARNNEQFF.

This clonotype was counted at least ten times. The chain uses TRBV11-2 and TRBJ2-2; TRBD2 agrees at 8 bases. This CDR3 region has 18 residues. Trimming at V came to 1 base and at J to 0 bases, leaving 7 bases not matched to a gene. The germline V gene encodes CDR1 SGHAT and CDR2 FQNNGV. CDR3 sequence: CASSLGEWGLANTGELFF. CDR3 nucleotide sequence: TGTGCCAGCAGCTTAGGCGAGTGGGGACTAGCGAACACCGGGGAGCTGTTTTTT.

This clonotype was seen repeatedly, ten times or more. The CDR3: CASSLADANYGYTF. CDR3 in DNA: TGTGCCAGCAGCTTAGCGGACGCTAACTATGGCTACACCTTC. The V gene is TRBV5-4, the J gene TRBJ1-2; D gene uncertain. CDR1 and CDR2 from the germline V gene are SGHNT and YYREEE (reference sequence). The CDR3 sequence is 14 residues long. The V end lost 2 bases, the J end lost 0 bases, and 8 bases lay between the germline ends.

This clonotype was found many times. The V and J genes are TRBV28 and TRBJ2-7; 8 bases agree with TRBD1. CDR1 is MDHEN and CDR2 is SYDVKM in the germline V gene. CDR3 length: 14 amino acids. J was trimmed by 0 bases and V by 7 bases; bases with no gene match: 5. The CDR3, as DNA: TGTGCCAGCAACAGGGGGTATCTCTCCTACGAGCAGTACTTC. This translates into CASNRGYLSYEQYF.

This clonotype was recorded many times. V is TRBV19 and J is TRBJ2-2; D is possibly TRBD1 or TRBD2 (5 bases each). V was cut by 9 bases and J by 6 bases, with 17 bases left in between. This CDR3 has 14 amino acids. Germline V gene lookup returns CDR1 LNHDA and CDR2 SQIVND (reference sequence). The CDR3 bases are TGTGCCAGCCGGGACGGGGATTGGTCCGGGGAGCTGTTTTTT. Amino acid sequence: CASRDGDWSGELFF.